Shown below are 24 T cell receptor beta chains from a single sample sequenced in a study of cytomegalovirus exposure and HLA in healthy donors. PCR amplification relied on 60 Vbeta primers (plus 13 Jbeta primers). Some clones are missing from TCRdb's copy, which holds only in-frame ones; the method was immunoSEQ multiplex PCR. The top ten clones hold under 1.5% of a sample with over 150,000 clones, 65% to 90% of them seen once. The source material was PBMCs. All receptors come from a girl aged 2 to 10 in good health and CMV-seropositive.

The rearrangement uses TRBV15 and TRBJ2-7; the match to TRBD1 covers 7 bases. After removal of 2 bases from V and 5 bases from J, the junction contained 6 bases not matched to a gene. Germline CDR1 and CDR2: LNHNV and YYDKDF (reference sequence). This CDR3 is 14 amino acids long. CDR3 residues: CATSRQGDTDEQYF. In DNA form, the CDR3 reads TGTGCCACCAGCAGACAGGGGGATACTGACGAGCAGTACTTC.

V is TRBV30 and J is TRBJ2-7; 9 nucleotides line up with TRBD1. The CDR3 runs to 14 residues. Germline V gives CDR1 GTSNPN, CDR2 SVGIG (reference sequence). V dropped 3 bases and J dropped 3; count of bases not matched to a gene: 6. The CDR3 coding sequence is TGTGCCTGGAGACAGGGGGCACTTGGCTACGAGCAGTACTTC. Translation gives CAWRQGALGYEQYF. The whole variable domain, filled in from reference TRBV30 and TRBJ2-7, reads SQTIHQWPATLVQPVGSPLSLECTVEGTSNPNLYWYRQAAGRGLQLLFYSVGIGQISSEVPQNLSASRPQDRQFILSSKKLLLSDSGFYLCAWRQGALGYEQYFGPGTRLTVT.

V usage is TRBV19 and J usage is TRBJ1-5, with D unresolved. This CDR3 has 14 amino acids. V shed 3 bases and J shed 4 bases, with 10 bases lying between them. Germline V gene lookup returns CDR1 LNHDA and CDR2 SQIVND (reference sequence). The CDR3 loop is CASSIPGTNQPQHF. As DNA, the CDR3 is TGTGCCAGTAGTATCCCGGGTACTAATCAGCCCCAGCATTTT.

V usage is TRBV5-1 and J usage is TRBJ1-1; D perhaps matches TRBD1 (6 bases). The germline gives CDR1 SGHRS, CDR2 YFSETQ. Trimming shortened V by 2 bases and J by 0 bases, and 8 bases separated the two germline ends. The CDR3 extends over 14 amino acids. The CDR3 DNA is TGCGCCAGCAGCTTTACAGGGATGAACACTGAAGCTTTCTTT. Translation gives CASSFTGMNTEAFF.

The chain carries TRBV29-1 and TRBJ1-5, with 8 bases matching TRBD1. Per the germline V gene, CDR1 is SQVTM and CDR2 is ANQGSEA. With 7 bases clipped from V and 1 base from J, the junction kept 3 bases outside the gene matches. The CDR3 runs 13 residues. CDR3 DNA sequence: TGCAGCGCAGGACAGGGCAGCAATCAGCCCCAGCATTTT. This translates into CSAGQGSNQPQHF.

The rearrangement links TRBV5-4 to TRBJ1-2; the D gene is possibly TRBD1 (5 bases). Germline CDR1 SGHNT, CDR2 YYREEE (reference sequence). The CDR3 is made up of 14 amino acids. The germline V and J ends were trimmed by 2 bases and 2 bases, with 10 bases remaining between them. Here the CDR3 reads CASSLTQGNYGYTF. Written as DNA, the CDR3 is TGTGCCAGCAGCTTAACCCAGGGAAACTATGGCTACACCTTC.

This chain joins TRBV10-1 and TRBJ2-1; TRBD1 matches 7 bases. The CDR3 contains 11 residues. Germline CDR1 and CDR2: WNHNN and SYGVQD (reference sequence). Unmatched junction bases numbered 2, after V lost 6 bases and J lost 9 bases. The CDR3 protein is CASSRGSEQFF. The CDR3 nucleotides are TGCGCCAGCAGCAGGGGGTCTGAGCAGTTCTTC.

The chain recombines TRBV15 with TRBJ2-6; D is possibly TRBD2 (6 bases). The CDR3 sequence is 20 residues long. V was pared by 0 bases and J by 0 bases, with 18 bases between. Per germline, CDR1 LNHNV and CDR2 YYDKDF (reference sequence). The CDR3 DNA reads as TGTGCCACCAGCAGAGAGCCTCTTGCGGGGAGTCCCTCTGGGGCCAACGTCCTGACTTTC. Translation: CATSREPLAGSPSGANVLTF.

The DNA of the CDR3 is TGTGCCACCGTATCCTTCCGCGATGGCTACACCTTC. Translation: CATVSFRDGYTF. The rearrangement joins TRBV19 to TRBJ1-2; D unclear. V was clipped by 10 bases and J by 6 bases, with 15 bases between them. This CDR3 has 12 amino acids. CDR1 and CDR2 from the germline V gene are LNHDA and SQIVND (reference sequence).

This clone has only one observation. V usage is TRBV9 and J usage is TRBJ2-6, with 7 bases fitting TRBD1. The CDR3 has 16 residues. Germline CDR1 is SGDLS and CDR2 is YYNGEE. With 6 bases clipped from V and 0 bases from J, the junction kept 6 bases outside the gene matches. CDR3: CASTRQGISGANVLTF. DNA for the CDR3: TGTGCCAGCACCCGACAGGGAATCTCTGGGGCCAACGTCCTGACTTTC.

This chain joins TRBV5-1 and TRBJ2-6, with 8 bases fitting TRBD1. Germline CDR1 SGHRS, CDR2 YFSETQ. The length of the CDR3 is 14 residues. The V gene end was trimmed by 9 bases and the J gene end by 0 bases; junction bases not matched to a gene: 2. CDR3 bases: TGCGCCACCGGACAGGGCTCTGGGGCCAACGTCCTGACTTTC. Amino acids: CATGQGSGANVLTF.

This clone was detected ten times or more. The chain couples TRBV4-1 to TRBJ2-7; 11 bases map to TRBD2. V lost 0 bases to trimming and J lost 2 bases; unmatched junction nucleotides: 6. CDR1 and CDR2 from the germline V gene are MGHRA and YSYEKL. The CDR3 has 17 amino acids. CDR3 DNA sequence: TGCGCCAGCAGCCAAGAAGGTGGGACTAGCGGACCCTACGAGCAGTACTTC. Translation: CASSQEGGTSGPYEQYF.

This sequence joins TRBV7-2 and TRBJ1-1; D gene ambiguous. Germline lookup yields CDR1 SGHTA and CDR2 FQGNSA. This CDR3 contains 14 residues. V was clipped by 0 bases and J by 3 bases, with 8 bases between them. CDR3 nucleotides: TGTGCCAGCAGCTTAGCTGCGAGGTACACTGAAGCTTTCTTT. This gives the protein CASSLAARYTEAFF.

This clone was observed a single time. The gene calls are TRBV9 and TRBJ2-1; D uncertain. Germline CDR1 and CDR2: SGDLS and YYNGEE. The CDR3 consists of 13 residues. The V and J ends lost 4 bases and 4 bases respectively, with 9 bases between them. CDR3 residues: CASSSRNYNEQFF. The DNA of the CDR3 is TGTGCCAGCAGCTCGAGAAATTACAATGAGCAGTTCTTC.

The V and J genes are TRBV30 and TRBJ1-6; D ambiguous. Germline CDR1 is GTSNPN and CDR2 is SVGIG (reference sequence). The CDR3 is 11 residues long. The V end lost 6 bases, the J end lost 7 bases, and 7 bases lay between the germline ends. In DNA, the CDR3 is TGTGCCTGTGGGCCCAATTCACCCCTCCACTTT. This sequence encodes CACGPNSPLHF.

This clone has a single count. The gene calls are TRBV2 and TRBJ1-1, with D possibly matching TRBD1 (5 bases). V dropped 4 bases and J dropped 1 base, with 13 bases sitting between them. The length of the CDR3 is 15 residues. Looked up from germline, CDR1 is SNHLY and CDR2 is FYNNEI. CDR3 region: CASSARSTGNTEAFF. The CDR3 nucleotides read TGTGCCAGCAGTGCTCGTTCTACAGGGAACACTGAAGCTTTCTTT. Full variable domain (missing parts from reference TRBV2 and TRBJ1-1): EPEVTQTPSHQVTQMGQEVILRCVPISNHLYFYWYRQILGQKVEFLVSFYNNEISEKSEIFDDQFSVERPDGSNFTLKIRSTKLEDSAMYFCASSARSTGNTEAFFGQGTRLTVV.

V is TRBV10-3 and J is TRBJ1-2; D is possibly TRBD1 (5 bases). The CDR3 sequence is 14 residues long. The V and J ends lost 2 bases and 8 bases respectively, with 15 bases between them. Germline CDR1 is ENHRY and CDR2 is SYGVKD. CDR3 nucleotides: TGTGCCATCAGTGAGAGTACAGGCGGGGAGGGCTACACCTTC. Residues: CAISESTGGEGYTF.

V is TRBV9 and J is TRBJ2-1, with 12 bases that match TRBD2. V trimming: 4 bases; J trimming: 9 bases; junction bases outside the gene matches: 5. Germline V gene data show CDR1 as SGDLS and CDR2 as YYNGEE. This CDR3 has 14 amino acids. The CDR3 nucleotides are TGTGCCAGCAGCCCCCGACTAGCGGGAGTTGAGCAGTTCTTC. Its protein is CASSPRLAGVEQFF.

The rearrangement links TRBV28 to TRBJ2-4, with 7 bases fitting TRBD2. CDR3 size: 15 residues. The J segment lost 4 bases and the V segment lost 6 bases, leaving 9 bases of the junction unmatched. The germline CDR1 and CDR2 sequences are MDHEN and SYDVKM. The CDR3 region is CASSQLATVKNIQYF. CDR3 in DNA: TGTGCCAGCAGCCAACTAGCGACCGTTAAAAACATTCAGTACTTC. The whole variable domain, filled in from reference TRBV28 and TRBJ2-4, reads DVKVTQSSRYLVKRTGEKVFLECVQDMDHENMFWYRQDPGLGLRLIYFSYDVKMKEKGDIPEGYSVSREKKERFSLILESASTNQTSMYLCASSQLATVKNIQYFGAGTRLSVL.

The V call is TRBV12-5, the J call TRBJ2-5; tentatively, D is TRBD2 (6 bases). The CDR3 extends over 14 amino acids. CDR1 and CDR2 (germline): LGHNT, FRNRAP. The ends were cut back, 8 bases at V and 5 bases at J, with 18 bases in the middle. CDR3 in amino acids: CASSGGIFSETQYF. The CDR3, as DNA: TGTGCTAGTAGCGGCGGGATATTTTCGGAGACCCAGTACTTC.

The chain carries TRBV28 and TRBJ2-7, with TRBD2 identical over 10 bases. Trimming removed 5 bases from V and 3 bases from J; junction bases left unmatched: 19. This CDR3 is 19 amino acids long. CDR1 and CDR2 (germline): MDHEN, SYDVKM. The CDR3: CASSTKRGVAGGRIYEQYF. CDR3 in DNA: TGTGCCAGCAGTACTAAGCGGGGGGTAGCGGGAGGTAGGATCTACGAGCAGTACTTC.

This chain uses TRBV7-8 with TRBJ1-1; D remains ambiguous. The germline V gene encodes CDR1 SGHVS and CDR2 FQNEAQ. This CDR3 has 15 amino acids. V gave up 7 bases and J gave up 1 base, with 16 bases separating them. The CDR3 loop is CASTPSRVGNTEAFF. CDR3 coding DNA: TGTGCCAGCACCCCCTCGCGGGTGGGGAACACTGAAGCTTTCTTT. Full variable domain (rest looked up from reference TRBV7-8 and TRBJ1-1): GAGVSQSPRYKVAKRGQDVALRCDPISGHVSLFWYQQALGQGPEFLTYFQNEAQLDKSGLPSDRFFAERPEGSVSTLKIQRTQQEDSAVYLCASTPSRVGNTEAFFGQGTRLTVV.

The chain links TRBV15 to TRBJ2-6; D ambiguous. There are 14 residues in the CDR3. The V and J ends lost 5 bases and 2 bases respectively, with 7 bases between them. Germline CDR1 is LNHNV and CDR2 is YYDKDF (reference sequence). The CDR3 DNA reads TGTGCCACCAGCGCGAACGCTGGGGCCAACGTCCTGACTTTC. Translation gives CATSANAGANVLTF.

Only a few counts were recorded for this clone. The V gene is TRBV30, the J gene TRBJ1-1; D gene uncertain. The germline gives CDR1 GTSNPN, CDR2 SVGIG (reference sequence). V shed 2 bases and J shed 3 bases, with 4 bases lying between them. The length of the CDR3 is 11 residues. CDR3 coding DNA: TGTGCCTGGAGTCCATACACTGAAGCTTTCTTT. This translates into CAWSPYTEAFF.